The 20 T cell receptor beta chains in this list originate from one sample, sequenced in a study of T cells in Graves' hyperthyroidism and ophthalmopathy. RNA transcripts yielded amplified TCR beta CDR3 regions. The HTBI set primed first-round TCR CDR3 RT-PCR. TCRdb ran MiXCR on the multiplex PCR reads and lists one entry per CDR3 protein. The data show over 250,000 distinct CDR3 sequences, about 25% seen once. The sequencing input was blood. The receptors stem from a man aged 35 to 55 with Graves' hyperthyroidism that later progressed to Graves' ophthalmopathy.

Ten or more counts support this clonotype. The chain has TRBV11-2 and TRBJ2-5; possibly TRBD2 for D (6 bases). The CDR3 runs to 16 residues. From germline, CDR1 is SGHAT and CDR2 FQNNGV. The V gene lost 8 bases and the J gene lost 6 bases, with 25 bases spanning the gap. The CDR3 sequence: CASFVRGPGLIKTQYF. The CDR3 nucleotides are TGTGCCAGCTTCGTTCGGGGTCCGGGACTCATAAAGACCCAGTACTTC.

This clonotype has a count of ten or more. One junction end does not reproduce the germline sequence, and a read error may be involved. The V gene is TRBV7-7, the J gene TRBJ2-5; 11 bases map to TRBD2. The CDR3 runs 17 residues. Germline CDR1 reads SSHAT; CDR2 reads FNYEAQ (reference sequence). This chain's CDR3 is CASSLGVGTSGQETQYF. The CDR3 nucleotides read TGTGCTAGCAGCTTAGGGGTGGGGACTAGCGGACAAGAGACCCAGTACTTC.

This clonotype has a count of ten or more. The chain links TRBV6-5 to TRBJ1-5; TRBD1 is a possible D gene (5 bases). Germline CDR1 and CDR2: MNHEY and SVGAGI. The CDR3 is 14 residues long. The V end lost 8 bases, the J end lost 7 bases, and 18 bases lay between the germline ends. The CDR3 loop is CASSHGQGSQPQHF. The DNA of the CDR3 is TGTGCCAGCTCGCACGGGCAGGGAAGCCAGCCCCAGCATTTT.

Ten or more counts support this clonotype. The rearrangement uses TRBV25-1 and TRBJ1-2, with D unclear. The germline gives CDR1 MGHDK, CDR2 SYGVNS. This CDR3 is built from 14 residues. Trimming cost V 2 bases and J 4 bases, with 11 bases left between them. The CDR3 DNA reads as TGTGCCAGCAGTGAAAGGGCAGATTTCTATGGCTACACCTTC. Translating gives CASSERADFYGYTF.

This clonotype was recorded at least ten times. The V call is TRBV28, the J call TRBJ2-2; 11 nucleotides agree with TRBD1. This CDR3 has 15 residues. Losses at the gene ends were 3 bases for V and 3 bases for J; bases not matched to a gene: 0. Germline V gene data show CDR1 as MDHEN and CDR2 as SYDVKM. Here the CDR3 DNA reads TGTGCCAGCAGTTTGGGACAGGGGGACACCGGGGAGCTGTTTTTT. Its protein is CASSLGQGDTGELFF.

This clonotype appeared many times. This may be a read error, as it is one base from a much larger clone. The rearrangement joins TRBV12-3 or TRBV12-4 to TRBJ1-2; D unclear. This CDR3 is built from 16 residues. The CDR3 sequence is CASSPSLGRTNYDYTF. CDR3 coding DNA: TGTGCCAGCAGTCCGTCGCTCGGTAGGACTAACTATGACTACACCTTC.

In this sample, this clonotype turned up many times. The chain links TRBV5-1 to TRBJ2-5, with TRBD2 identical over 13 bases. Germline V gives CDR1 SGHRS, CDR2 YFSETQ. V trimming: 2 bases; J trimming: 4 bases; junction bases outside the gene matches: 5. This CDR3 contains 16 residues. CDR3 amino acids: CASSFDTSGRGETQYF. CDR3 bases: TGCGCCAGCAGCTTCGATACTAGCGGGAGGGGAGAGACCCAGTACTTC.

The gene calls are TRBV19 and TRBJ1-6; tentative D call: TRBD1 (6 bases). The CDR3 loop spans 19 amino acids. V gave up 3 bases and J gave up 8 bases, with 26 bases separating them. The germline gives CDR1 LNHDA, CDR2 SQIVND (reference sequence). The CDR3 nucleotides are TGTGCCAGTAGTATCGGGCGGGGGGCCAATAACGGAGTCCATTCACCCCTCCACTTT. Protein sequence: CASSIGRGANNGVHSPLHF.

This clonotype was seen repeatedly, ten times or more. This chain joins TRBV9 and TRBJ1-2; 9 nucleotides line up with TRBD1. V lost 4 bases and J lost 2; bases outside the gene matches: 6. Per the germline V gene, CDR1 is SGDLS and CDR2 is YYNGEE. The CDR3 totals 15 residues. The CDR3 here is CASSRPGTGNYGYTF. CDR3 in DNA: TGTGCCAGCAGCCGTCCCGGGACAGGGAACTATGGCTACACCTTC.

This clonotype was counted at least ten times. CDR3 loop: CASSRSNTEAFF. Written as DNA, the CDR3 is TGTGCCAGCAGCCGGTCAAACACTGAAGCTTTCTTT. This chain connects TRBV3-1 to TRBJ1-1; no firm D call. Trimming shortened V by 4 bases and J by 2 bases, and 5 bases separated the two germline ends. The germline gives CDR1 LGHDT, CDR2 YNNKEL (reference sequence). The CDR3 sequence is 12 residues long. Drawing the rest from reference TRBV3-1 and TRBJ1-1, the complete variable domain is DTAVSQTPKYLVTQMGNDKSIKCEQNLGHDTMYWYKQDSKKFLKIMFSYNNKELIINETVPNRFSPKSPDKAHLNLHINSLELGDSAVYFCASSRSNTEAFFGQGTRLTVV.

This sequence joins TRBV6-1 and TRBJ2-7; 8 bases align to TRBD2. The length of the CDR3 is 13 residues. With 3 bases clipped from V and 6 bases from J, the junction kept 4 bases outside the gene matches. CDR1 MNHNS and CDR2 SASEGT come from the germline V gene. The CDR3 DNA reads TGTGCCAGCAGTGAGGGACTAGGAGGCGAGCAGTACTTC. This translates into CASSEGLGGEQYF.

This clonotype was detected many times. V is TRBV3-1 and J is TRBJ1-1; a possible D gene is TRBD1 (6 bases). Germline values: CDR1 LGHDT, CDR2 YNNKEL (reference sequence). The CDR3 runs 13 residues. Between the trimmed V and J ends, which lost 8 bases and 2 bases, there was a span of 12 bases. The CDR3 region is CASETGGNTEAFF. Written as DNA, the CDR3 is TGTGCCAGCGAGACAGGCGGCAACACTGAAGCTTTCTTT.

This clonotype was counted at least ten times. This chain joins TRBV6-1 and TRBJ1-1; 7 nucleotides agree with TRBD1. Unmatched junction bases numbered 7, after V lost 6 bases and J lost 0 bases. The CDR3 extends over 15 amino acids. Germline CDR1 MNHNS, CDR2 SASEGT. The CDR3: CASSNGQVMNTEAFF. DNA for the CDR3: TGTGCCAGCAGCAACGGACAGGTGATGAACACTGAAGCTTTCTTT.

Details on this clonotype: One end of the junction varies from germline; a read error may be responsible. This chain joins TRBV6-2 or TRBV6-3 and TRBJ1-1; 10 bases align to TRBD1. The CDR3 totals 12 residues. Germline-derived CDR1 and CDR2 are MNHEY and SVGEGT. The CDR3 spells CAIRTGGGFVLF. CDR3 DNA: TGTGCCATACGGACAGGGGGAGGATTTGTGCTCTTT.

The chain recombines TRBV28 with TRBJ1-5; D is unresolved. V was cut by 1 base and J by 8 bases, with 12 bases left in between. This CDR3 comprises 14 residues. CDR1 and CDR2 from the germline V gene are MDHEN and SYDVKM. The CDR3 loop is CASSLSFELEPQHF. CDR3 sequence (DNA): TGTGCCAGCAGTTTATCCTTCGAACTGGAGCCCCAGCATTTT.

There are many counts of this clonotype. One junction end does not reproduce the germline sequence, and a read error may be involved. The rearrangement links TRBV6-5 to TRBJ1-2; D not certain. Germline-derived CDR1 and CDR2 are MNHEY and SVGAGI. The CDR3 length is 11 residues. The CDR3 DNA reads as TGTGCCAGCAGTTATCGAGACACGAGGAGCTTC. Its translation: CASSYRDTRSF.

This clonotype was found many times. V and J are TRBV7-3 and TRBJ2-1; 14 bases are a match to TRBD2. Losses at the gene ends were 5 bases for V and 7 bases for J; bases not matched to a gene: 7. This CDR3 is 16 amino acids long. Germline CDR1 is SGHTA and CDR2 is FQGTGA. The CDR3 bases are TGTGCCAGCAGCCACGGGACTAGCGGGAGTCTTAATGAGCAGTTCTTC. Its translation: CASSHGTSGSLNEQFF.

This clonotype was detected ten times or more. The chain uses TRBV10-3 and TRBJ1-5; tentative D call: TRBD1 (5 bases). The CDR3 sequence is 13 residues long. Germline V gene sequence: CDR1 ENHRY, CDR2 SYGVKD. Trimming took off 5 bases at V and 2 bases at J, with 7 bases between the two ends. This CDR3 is CAISSTGNQPQHF. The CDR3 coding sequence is TGTGCCATCAGTTCGACAGGCAATCAGCCCCAGCATTTT.

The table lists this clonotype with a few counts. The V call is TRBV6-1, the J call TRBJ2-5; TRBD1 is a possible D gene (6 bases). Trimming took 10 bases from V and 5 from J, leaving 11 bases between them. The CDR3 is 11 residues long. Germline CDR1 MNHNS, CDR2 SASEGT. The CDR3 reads CATTQGETQYF. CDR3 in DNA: TGTGCCACCACCCAGGGGGAGACCCAGTACTTC.

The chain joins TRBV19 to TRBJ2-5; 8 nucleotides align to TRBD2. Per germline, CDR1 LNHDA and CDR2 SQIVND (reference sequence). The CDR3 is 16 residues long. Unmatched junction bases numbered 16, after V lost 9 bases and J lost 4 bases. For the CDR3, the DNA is TGTGCCAGCCGGGAAGGGAGCGGGAGTGGTCGAGAGACCCAGTACTTC. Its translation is CASREGSGSGRETQYF.